The entry below gives a single TCR beta chain sequence along with its context. V shed 8 bases and J shed 1 base, with 11 bases lying between them. There are 13 residues in the CDR3. Germline CDR1 LNHDA, CDR2 SQIVND (reference sequence). The data originate from a study of blood T cell repertoires in COVID-19. Study-wide background: COVID-19 samples from acute and convalescent phases originated in the United States, Italy and Spain. Sample material is recorded as cDNA or gDNA derived from T cells, B-cell-depleted T cells, or PBMCs.

Assay used: immunoSEQ multiplex PCR; TCRdb lists only in-frame clones, some missing. The sample holds approximately 250,000 clones; 85% to 90% are singletons and the top ten take about 4%. The material sequenced was PBMCs or T cells enriched from blood (not recorded which). V and J are TRBV19 and TRBJ1-1; D gene uncertain. This TCR was sampled from a woman aged 25-40 years with acute COVID-19. For the CDR3, the DNA is TGTGCCAGTCAACCGGGAAGGAACACTGAAGCTTTCTTT. This encodes CASQPGRNTEAFF.